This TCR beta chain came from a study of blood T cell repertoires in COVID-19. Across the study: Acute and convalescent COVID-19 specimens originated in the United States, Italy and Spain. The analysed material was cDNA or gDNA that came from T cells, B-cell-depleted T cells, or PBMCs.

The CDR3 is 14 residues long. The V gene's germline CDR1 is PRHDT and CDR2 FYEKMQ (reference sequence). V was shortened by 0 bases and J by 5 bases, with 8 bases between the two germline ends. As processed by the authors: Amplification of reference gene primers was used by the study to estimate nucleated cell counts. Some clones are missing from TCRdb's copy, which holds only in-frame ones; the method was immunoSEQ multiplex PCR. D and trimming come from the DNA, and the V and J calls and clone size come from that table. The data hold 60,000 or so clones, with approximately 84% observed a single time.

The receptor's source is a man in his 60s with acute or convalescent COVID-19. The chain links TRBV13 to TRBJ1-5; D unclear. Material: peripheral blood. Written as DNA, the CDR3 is TGTGCCAGCAGCTTAGGCCTAACGTATCAGCCCCAGCATTTT. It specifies CASSLGLTYQPQHF. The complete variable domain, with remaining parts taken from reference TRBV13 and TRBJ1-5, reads AAGVIQSPRHLIKEKRETATLKCYPIPRHDTVYWYQQGPGQDPQFLISFYEKMQSDKGSIPDRFSAQQFSDYHSELNMSSLELGDSALYFCASSLGLTYQPQHFGDGTRLSIL.